The sequence of this T cell receptor (beta chain) was determined in a study of regulatory T cells in long-lasting Graves disease (dated by TCRdb to the early 2020s). About the full investigation: Antithyroid drugs had been taken for less than 3 months by newly diagnosed Graves' disease patients. A total of around 35 samples were covered by TCR sequencing, comprising 13 persistent and 20 newly diagnosed Graves' disease patients. The study was registered as a clinical trial and conducted in China. This study used TCR sequencing and RNA sequencing of peripheral blood to compare persistent Graves' disease patients against newly diagnosed Graves' disease patients.

Per the publication, the time point label means: newly diagnosed GD, antithyroid drugs for less than 3 months. RNA was extracted from PBMCs in TRIzol for both TCR sequencing and RNA sequencing. Graves' disease was diagnosed according to American Thyroid Association guidelines. Patients were recruited from an endocrinology department in Xi'an, China. Each patient gave 7 to 9.5 milliliters of peripheral blood, collected in an EDTA anticoagulant tube. PBMCs were isolated by Ficoll Paque Plus density gradient separation without further T cell sorting. An Agilent 2100 Bioanalyzer and agarose gel were used to check RNA quality, while a NanoDrop 2000 measured RNA concentration. Overall study results and their limits: The authors acknowledged the small sample size as a limitation that may reduce accuracy. Peripheral blood alone was examined, since thyroid tissue, which constituted the primary lesion, could not be accessed. Sequencing and analysis were limited to the TCR beta chain. More public clonotypes were shared among persistent patients (2,741) than among newly diagnosed patients (roughly 1,000). Persistent Graves' disease patients showed lower TCR Shannon entropy and fewer highly expanded clones than newly diagnosed patients, suggesting clonal expansion.

This clonotype was observed at least ten times. No cognate antigen has been identified for it. No base-level quality is on record; no much larger clone is a single base apart. Library preparation used multiplex PCR. Sequencing instrument: Illumina HiSeq 4000. TCR beta libraries were built with iRepertoire HTBI primers and Arm-PCR amplification of CDR3 regions. Before sequencing, the PCR products went through gel purification. On the study's bioinformatics: Gene usage analysis of CDR3 amino acid clonotypes used the roughly 62 TRBV and more than 13 TRBJ segments found across samples. COPE and FqMerger were used to merge filtered high-quality paired reads into contigs. Contigs were aligned with BLAST to IMGT TRBV, TRBD and TRBJ reference genes, and CDR3 was defined per IMGT. Any clonotype with a frequency above 0.1% was classified as a highly expanded clone. Shannon entropy served as the measure of repertoire diversity, while the Gini coefficient captured V-J evenness. A clonotype found in more than one individual was treated as public. TCRdb passed the public sequencing reads through fastp at Q25 and MiXCR, retaining productive beta sequences. Every CDR3 protein is listed once, alongside the most common genes and DNA of its rows. The V and J calls were not made by the authors but by TCRdb's processing. Present in this sample are around 400,000 distinct CDR3 sequences, about 16% of which were seen just once. The ten top clones hold about 20% of the sample.

The TCR originated in a female donor with Graves disease. Here the sequenced sample was peripheral blood mononuclear cells (PBMCs), taken at new diagnosis, from a patient treated with antithyroid drugs.

The sequence in DNA is TGTGCCAGCAGCCCCCTCGACAGGCCAACCTACGAGCAGTACTTC. This translates into CASSPLDRPTYEQYF. This chain joins TRBV27 to TRBJ2-7; TRBD1 is perhaps the D gene, given 6 matching bases. V is cut by 6 bases and J by 2 bases, and the space between the germline ends is 17 bases. Spanning cysteine to phenylalanine, the CDR3 consists of 15 amino acids. Just the 45-base CDR3 DNA is kept, in frame starting at base 1. CDR1 MNHEY and CDR2 SMNVEV were looked up in the germline V gene (reference sequence).